Listed here are 21 T cell receptor beta chains from one sample, sequenced in a study of cytomegalovirus exposure and HLA in healthy donors. The PCR made use of 60 Vbeta and 13 Jbeta primers. Only in-frame clones appear in the TCRdb table, and some are missing; sequencing was by immunoSEQ multiplex PCR. The top ten clones hold 5.8% of a sample with more than 95,000 clones, 10% of them seen once. Sequenced material: PBMCs. The receptors were sampled from a middle-aged man in good health and CMV-seropositive.

The chain couples TRBV7-9 to TRBJ2-7; TRBD1 aligns across 9 bases. Germline CDR1 reads SEHNR; CDR2 reads FQNEAQ (reference sequence). The CDR3 runs 15 residues. V lost 2 bases and J lost 3; bases outside the gene matches: 5. The CDR3, as DNA: TGTGCCAGCAGCTTAACCCGGGACAGGGACTACGAGCAGTACTTC. Translation: CASSLTRDRDYEQYF.

This clone turned up a few times. The J gene is TRBJ1-1, the V gene TRBV7-8; D call uncertain. The CDR3 loop spans 12 amino acids. Germline assignment: CDR1 SGHVS and CDR2 FQNEAQ. V dropped 2 bases and J dropped 5 bases, with 6 bases sitting between them. The CDR3 coding sequence is TGTGCCAGCAGCTTATTGAGTACTGAAGCTTTCTTT. Translating it yields CASSLLSTEAFF.

The rearrangement uses TRBV5-1 and TRBJ2-7; possibly TRBD2 for D (6 bases). CDR1 SGHRS and CDR2 YFSETQ come from the germline V gene. This CDR3 has 14 residues. Trimming shortened V by 5 bases and J by 1 base, and 13 bases separated the two germline ends. CDR3 DNA sequence: TGCGCCAGCAGTGGAGGGACCTCGTCCTACGAGCAGTACTTC. The encoded protein is CASSGGTSSYEQYF.

J is TRBJ2-5 and V is TRBV7-9, with D tentatively TRBD1 (6 bases). There are 15 residues in the CDR3. The V end lost 5 bases, the J end lost 5 bases, and 18 bases lay between the germline ends. The germline V gene encodes CDR1 SEHNR and CDR2 FQNEAQ (reference sequence). CDR3 bases: TGTGCCAGCAGCCTCGTCCTCAGGGGTGGGGAGACCCAGTACTTC. This gives the protein CASSLVLRGGETQYF.

The chain is built from TRBV4-1 and TRBJ2-2, with 11 bases matching TRBD2. CDR3 size: 19 residues. V shed 1 base and J 5 bases; nucleotides not matched to a gene: 12. Germline CDR1 MGHRA, CDR2 YSYEKL. DNA for the CDR3: TGCGCCAGCAGCCAAGTAGGATTGGGGCTAGCGGGAGGTACCGGGGAGCTGTTTTTT. Translation gives CASSQVGLGLAGGTGELFF.

The V gene is TRBV13, the J gene TRBJ1-1, with 7 bases lining up with TRBD1. Germline CDR1 and CDR2: PRHDT and FYEKMQ (reference sequence). The J segment lost 1 base and the V segment lost 9 bases, leaving 2 bases of the junction unmatched. This CDR3 spans 12 amino acids. As DNA, the CDR3 is TGTGCCAGTAACAGGGGGAACACTGAAGCTTTCTTT. Protein product: CASNRGNTEAFF.

The J gene is TRBJ2-1, the V gene TRBV9, with D possibly matching TRBD2 (6 bases). The germline V and J ends were trimmed by 0 bases and 8 bases, with 15 bases remaining between them. The germline gives CDR1 SGDLS, CDR2 YYNGEE. The CDR3 runs 15 residues. In nucleotides, the CDR3 is TGTGCCAGCAGCGTAGCTTTCGCGGGAAGTTATGAGCAGTTCTTC. The encoded protein is CASSVAFAGSYEQFF.

This clone showed up many times. The chain is built from TRBV6-6 and TRBJ1-1; D might be TRBD1 (6 bases). In germline, CDR1 is MNHNY, CDR2 SVGAGI (reference sequence). Trimming shortened V by 7 bases and J by 1 base, and 7 bases separated the two germline ends. The CDR3 consists of 12 residues. The CDR3 nucleotides are TGTGCCAGCATGGGACAGAACACTGAAGCTTTCTTT. Translation: CASMGQNTEAFF.

This clone was detected a few times. The chain is built from TRBV6-1 and TRBJ1-2, with D perhaps TRBD1 (6 bases). CDR3 length: 15 residues. Germline assignment: CDR1 MNHNS and CDR2 SASEGT. Trimming cost V 2 bases and J 4 bases, with 14 bases left between them. CDR3 amino acids: CASSEFGTSSYGYTF. The DNA for the CDR3 is TGTGCCAGCAGTGAATTCGGGACATCCAGCTATGGCTACACCTTC.

In its sample, this clone was seen a few times. This chain joins TRBV10-1 and TRBJ2-7; TRBD1 matches at 10 bases. Germline V CDR1 and CDR2: WNHNN, SYGVQD (reference sequence). The V gene end was trimmed by 3 bases and the J gene end by 5 bases; junction bases not matched to a gene: 4. The CDR3 extends over 14 amino acids. CDR3 residues: CASSDRDRGHEQYF. The CDR3 region has the DNA TGCGCCAGCAGTGACCGGGACAGGGGACACGAGCAGTACTTC.

This clone showed up just a few times. The rearrangement joins TRBV28 to TRBJ2-5; tentatively, D is TRBD2 (5 bases). The CDR3 has 14 residues. Trimming left V 2 bases short and J 6 bases short, with 13 bases between. Germline assignment: CDR1 MDHEN and CDR2 SYDVKM. Written as DNA, the CDR3 is TGTGCCAGCAGTTTACGGGCCTCGGGGAAGACCCAGTACTTC. Amino acid sequence: CASSLRASGKTQYF.

The CDR3 here is CASSATGAAEAFF. The CDR3 DNA reads TGTGCCAGCAGCGCGACAGGGGCTGCGGAAGCTTTCTTT. This sequence joins TRBV6-4 and TRBJ1-1, with 8 bases matching TRBD1. Looked up from germline, CDR1 is MRHNA and CDR2 is SNTAGT. V shed 6 bases and J 8 bases; nucleotides not matched to a gene: 8. CDR3 length: 13 amino acids.

This chain connects TRBV13 to TRBJ2-1; 7 nucleotides align to TRBD1. This CDR3 spans 16 amino acids. The V segment lost 6 bases and the J segment 7 bases; nucleotides outside the gene matches: 15. Germline CDR1 is PRHDT and CDR2 is FYEKMQ (reference sequence). This chain's CDR3 is CASRPTGDSLWNEQFF. The CDR3 region has the DNA TGTGCCAGCAGACCCACAGGGGATTCCCTTTGGAATGAGCAGTTCTTC.

This clone was detected a few times. V is TRBV4-2 and J is TRBJ2-7; D remains ambiguous. Looked up from germline, CDR1 is LGHNA and CDR2 is YNFKEQ. Trimming took 0 bases from V and 2 from J, leaving 11 bases between them. The CDR3 contains 15 residues. DNA for the CDR3: TGTGCCAGCAGCCAAGAAGCTTCGTCGACCTACGAGCAGTACTTC. This translates into CASSQEASSTYEQYF.

The chain joins TRBV7-6 to TRBJ1-1, with D tentatively TRBD1 (5 bases). CDR1 and CDR2 from the germline V gene are SGHVS and FNYEAQ. V was pared by 5 bases and J by 1 base, with 14 bases between. The CDR3 contains 15 residues. Written as DNA, the CDR3 is TGTGCCAGCAGCCCCCTGGGGCAAAGGAACACTGAAGCTTTCTTT. It encodes CASSPLGQRNTEAFF.

This clone was observed a few times. The chain carries TRBV15 and TRBJ2-7; D unclear. The CDR3 totals 13 residues. Germline lookup yields CDR1 LNHNV and CDR2 YYDKDF (reference sequence). The V end was cut by 3 bases, the J end by 3 bases, with 9 bases between. The CDR3 DNA reads as TGTGCCACCAGCAGTGAACTGATCTACGAGCAGTACTTC. The encoded protein is CATSSELIYEQYF.

This clone has only a few counts. This sequence joins TRBV29-1 and TRBJ2-1; 7 bases map to TRBD2. Germline CDR1 is SQVTM and CDR2 is ANQGSEA. The V and J ends lost 2 bases and 4 bases, in that order; junction bases with no gene match: 8. The CDR3 length is 15 residues. The CDR3 loop is CSVELASGNYNEQFF. Written as DNA, the CDR3 is TGCAGCGTTGAATTGGCTAGCGGTAATTACAATGAGCAGTTCTTC.

This clone was recorded a few times. The genes are TRBV27 and TRBJ1-1; 9 nucleotides agree with TRBD1. The germline CDR1 and CDR2 sequences are MNHEY and SMNVEV (reference sequence). The CDR3 spans 16 residues. Germline trimming cut 5 bases from V and 0 bases from J; bases unmatched to any gene: 7. In DNA form, the CDR3 reads TGTGCCAGCAGTCCTCCCGGGACAGGGCTGAACACTGAAGCTTTCTTT. Residues: CASSPPGTGLNTEAFF.

The J gene is TRBJ2-3, the V gene TRBV28; TRBD1 matches 9 bases. The CDR3 consists of 17 residues. V gave up 5 bases and J gave up 6 bases; unmatched junction bases: 15. The germline CDR1 and CDR2 sequences are MDHEN and SYDVKM. The CDR3 sequence: CASSTPGTGYPTDTQYF. CDR3 in DNA: TGTGCCAGCAGTACACCCGGGACAGGGTATCCTACCGATACGCAGTATTTT.

V usage is TRBV7-2 and J usage is TRBJ2-2; 7 bases match TRBD1. V lost 1 base and J lost 1; bases outside the gene matches: 0. CDR3 length: 15 amino acids. The germline CDR1 and CDR2 sequences are SGHTA and FQGNSA. CDR3 residues: CASSLGDRNTGELFF. The CDR3, as DNA: TGTGCCAGCAGCTTAGGGGACAGGAACACCGGGGAGCTGTTTTTT.

This chain joins TRBV18 and TRBJ2-1; 8 bases line up with TRBD1. CDR3 length equals 15 residues. V shed 4 bases, J shed 3 bases, and the junction held 5 bases outside the gene matches. Germline-derived CDR1 and CDR2 are KGHSH and LQKENI. CDR3 amino acids: CASSHRGIHYNEQFF. Written as DNA, the CDR3 is TGTGCCAGCTCACACAGGGGGATTCACTACAATGAGCAGTTCTTC.